Presented here are 31 T cell receptor beta chains from one specimen sequenced in a study of T cell responses to AZD1222 COVID-19 vaccine. Only in-frame clones appear in the TCRdb table, and some are missing; sequencing was by immunoSEQ multiplex PCR. The sample carries some 130,000 clones, about 90% recorded once. This specimen was peripheral blood, taken 28 days after the second AZD1222 dose. These receptor sequences come from an adult who received the AZD1222 COVID-19 vaccine.

The chain is built from TRBV5-6 and TRBJ2-3; D call uncertain. Deletions cut 2 bases from V and 0 bases from J, with 7 bases between. The CDR3 contains 14 residues. Germline V gene data show CDR1 as SGHDT and CDR2 as YYEEEE. For the CDR3, the DNA is TGTGCCAGCAGCTTTCGGGCTAGCACAGATACGCAGTATTTT. It yields the protein CASSFRASTDTQYF. Looking up the rest from reference TRBV5-6 and TRBJ2-3 gives the full variable domain: DAGVTQSPTHLIKTRGQQVTLRCSPKSGHDTVSWYQQALGQGPQFIFQYYEEEERQRGNFPDRFSGHQFPNYSSELNVNALLLGDSALYLCASSFRASTDTQYFGPGTRLTVL.

This clone was seen just once. This chain joins TRBV19 and TRBJ2-7; unclear D gene. Germline V CDR1 and CDR2: LNHDA, SQIVND (reference sequence). The CDR3 runs to 14 residues. V dropped 1 base and J dropped 2 bases, with 9 bases sitting between them. CDR3 amino acids: CASSIGHRAYEQYF. The CDR3 DNA is TGTGCCAGTAGTATAGGGCACAGAGCCTACGAGCAGTACTTC.

The J gene is TRBJ2-6, the V gene TRBV7-3, with D perhaps TRBD1 or TRBD2 (5 bases each). The CDR3 covers 16 residues. CDR1 and CDR2 from the germline V gene are SGHTA and FQGTGA. V dropped 0 bases and J dropped 1 base, with 7 bases sitting between them. The CDR3 region has the DNA TGTGCCAGCAGCTTAACCGGGGCGTCTGGGGCCAACGTCCTGACTTTC. Its protein product is CASSLTGASGANVLTF. The full variable domain, completed using reference TRBV7-3 and TRBJ2-6, is GAGVSQTPSNKVTEKGKYVELRCDPISGHTALYWYRQSLGQGPEFLIYFQGTGAADDSGLPNDRFFAVRPEGSVSTLKIQRTERGDSAVYLCASSLTGASGANVLTFGAGSRLTVL.

V usage is TRBV19 and J usage is TRBJ1-4; a possible D gene is TRBD1 (5 bases). Germline loops: CDR1 LNHDA, CDR2 SQIVND (reference sequence). CDR3 length: 15 amino acids. V was trimmed by 4 bases and J by 6 bases, leaving 15 bases between them. The CDR3 here is CASSTSWGGDEKLFF. CDR3 coding DNA: TGTGCCAGTAGTACATCCTGGGGAGGGGATGAAAAACTGTTTTTT.

The rearrangement links TRBV5-8 to TRBJ2-2; D gene uncertain. V gave up 1 base and J gave up 6 bases, with 7 bases separating them. The CDR3 is 13 amino acids. Germline assignment: CDR1 SGHTS and CDR2 YDEGEE. This chain's CDR3 is CASSLRGAGELFF. The CDR3, as DNA: TGTGCCAGCAGCTTGAGAGGAGCCGGGGAGCTGTTTTTT.

This chain links TRBV7-9 with TRBJ2-2; possibly TRBD1 for D (5 bases). Germline assignment: CDR1 SEHNR and CDR2 FQNEAQ (reference sequence). V lost 5 bases, J lost 4 bases, and 11 bases lay in between. CDR3 length: 14 residues. The CDR3 DNA reads TGTGCCAGCAGCAAGACAGAAACCACCGGGGAGCTGTTTTTT. Translating gives CASSKTETTGELFF.

The chain carries TRBV19 and TRBJ1-6; no definite D call. Germline CDR1 reads LNHDA; CDR2 reads SQIVND (reference sequence). The CDR3 is 14 amino acids. Trimming left V 8 bases short and J 10 bases short, with 18 bases between. The CDR3 loop is CASATTHVDSPLHF. For the CDR3, the DNA is TGTGCCAGTGCGACTACACATGTTGACTCACCCCTCCACTTT.

The CDR3 loop is CASSLARGRGTEAFF. CDR3 in DNA: TGTGCCAGCAGCTTAGCGAGGGGGCGAGGGACTGAAGCTTTCTTT. The J gene is TRBJ1-1, the V gene TRBV7-8, with 7 bases lining up with TRBD1. In germline, CDR1 is SGHVS, CDR2 FQNEAQ. V lost 0 bases, J lost 5 bases, and 6 bases stayed unmatched. This CDR3 spans 15 amino acids. Based on the CDR3 plus reference TRBV7-8 and TRBJ1-1, the full variable domain is GAGVSQSPRYKVAKRGQDVALRCDPISGHVSLFWYQQALGQGPEFLTYFQNEAQLDKSGLPSDRFFAERPEGSVSTLKIQRTQQEDSAVYLCASSLARGRGTEAFFGQGTRLTVV.

The CDR3 DNA follows: TGTGCCAGCAGCCAAGACAGCCGTTACGCCCAAATCTATGGCTACACCTTC. It encodes CASSQDSRYAQIYGYTF. This chain connects TRBV14 to TRBJ1-2; D is undetermined. Trimming removed 0 bases at V and 4 bases at J, with 18 bases between. This CDR3 has 17 amino acids. CDR1 and CDR2 (germline): SGHDN, FVKESK.

This chain connects TRBV7-9 to TRBJ1-2; D is unclear. This CDR3 comprises 14 residues. Germline V CDR1 and CDR2: SEHNR, FQNEAQ (reference sequence). The V gene lost 5 bases and the J gene lost 1 base, with 11 bases spanning the gap. DNA for the CDR3: TGTGCCAGCAGCCTCCCCCCGGGTAACTATGGCTACACCTTC. Amino acid sequence: CASSLPPGNYGYTF.

In this sample, this clone turned up once. This likely comes from a read error, as the CDR3 has no conserved phenylalanine or tryptophan at its end. The chain employs TRBV4-2 and TRBJ2-7; 9 nucleotides match TRBD1. Trimming took 0 bases from V and 3 from J; bases not matched to a gene: 12. The CDR3 loop spans 18 amino acids. Germline CDR1 is LGHNA and CDR2 is YNFKEQ. The DNA of the CDR3 is TGTGCCAGCAGCCAAGACGGGAGAAGGGACAGGGAATTCTACGAGCAGTACTTA. Protein sequence: CASSQDGRRDREFYEQYL.

The chain is built from TRBV2 and TRBJ1-4; TRBD1 is a possible D gene (5 bases). This CDR3 comprises 14 residues. Germline V gene data show CDR1 as SNHLY and CDR2 as FYNNEI. Trimming cost V 6 bases and J 0 bases, with 8 bases left between them. CDR3 DNA sequence: TGTGCCAGCAGCCAGGGTTCAACTAATGAAAAACTGTTTTTT. It translates to CASSQGSTNEKLFF.

V gene TRBV7-8 combines with J gene TRBJ2-7, with 9 bases fitting TRBD2. This CDR3 is 17 amino acids long. Per germline, CDR1 SGHVS and CDR2 FQNEAQ. Losses at the gene ends were 1 base for V and 5 bases for J; bases not matched to a gene: 12. CDR3 protein: CASSLVISAGGLDEQYF. The CDR3 nucleotides are TGTGCCAGCAGCTTAGTCATATCCGCGGGGGGGCTCGACGAGCAGTACTTC.

The chain recombines TRBV4-1 with TRBJ2-3; 10 bases align to TRBD2. Unmatched junction bases numbered 16, after V lost 1 base and J lost 6 bases. The CDR3 length is 19 residues. The germline V gene encodes CDR1 MGHRA and CDR2 YSYEKL. The CDR3 bases are TGCGCCAGCAGCCAAGCCGGGACTAGCGAACCTATAGGAACTGATACGCAGTATTTT. Its protein product is CASSQAGTSEPIGTDTQYF.

J is TRBJ1-4 and V is TRBV18; D unresolved. CDR3 length: 14 residues. V was trimmed by 4 bases and J by 4 bases, leaving 10 bases between them. Germline lookup yields CDR1 KGHSH and CDR2 LQKENI. CDR3 in amino acids: CASSRERSNEKLFF. The DNA of the CDR3 is TGTGCCAGCTCACGGGAGAGAAGTAATGAAAAACTGTTTTTT. Full variable domain (remainder filled in from reference TRBV18 and TRBJ1-4): NAGVMQNPRHLVRRRGQEARLRCSPMKGHSHVYWYRQLPEEGLKFMVYLQKENIIDESGMPKERFSAEFPKEGPSILRIQQVVRGDSAAYFCASSRERSNEKLFFGSGTQLSVL.

This clone came up a few times. V and J are TRBV7-3 and TRBJ2-1; D may correspond to TRBD1 or TRBD2 (5 bases each). V lost 0 bases and J lost 8, with 11 bases in between. CDR1 and CDR2 (germline): SGHTA, FQGTGA. The CDR3 extends over 14 amino acids. CDR3 in amino acids: CASSLTVGDHEQFF. The CDR3 DNA follows: TGTGCCAGCAGCTTAACGGTGGGGGACCATGAGCAGTTCTTC.

V usage is TRBV4-2 and J usage is TRBJ1-2; D remains ambiguous. Germline V lookup: CDR1 LGHNA, CDR2 YNFKEQ. This CDR3 has 16 residues. Trimming stripped 4 bases from V and 6 bases from J, with 21 bases between. As DNA, the CDR3 is TGTGCCAGCAGCCCACAAGCCTACTCCGGTATGGATGGCTACACCTTC. This encodes CASSPQAYSGMDGYTF.

This chain uses TRBV19 with TRBJ1-5; 7 bases match TRBD1. CDR3 size: 15 residues. V shed 8 bases, J shed 0 bases, and the junction held 7 bases outside the gene matches. Per the germline V gene, CDR1 is LNHDA and CDR2 is SQIVND (reference sequence). This CDR3 is CASSAGGNSNQPQHF. The CDR3, as DNA: TGTGCCAGTTCTGCAGGGGGAAATAGCAATCAGCCCCAGCATTTT.

The chain links TRBV7-3 to TRBJ2-2; 9 positions match TRBD2. With V trimmed by 0 bases and J by 2 bases, 1 base remained unmatched. The CDR3 spans 16 residues. Germline values: CDR1 SGHTA, CDR2 FQGTGA. The CDR3 sequence: CASSLTGLANTGELFF. CDR3 DNA: TGTGCCAGCAGCTTAACGGGACTAGCTAACACCGGGGAGCTGTTTTTT.

The V and J genes are TRBV7-2 and TRBJ2-1, with TRBD2 matching 11 bases. Looked up from germline, CDR1 is SGHTA and CDR2 is FQGNSA. Trimming took 1 base from V and 6 from J; bases not matched to a gene: 2. The CDR3 consists of 15 residues. The CDR3 sequence is CASSLELAGANEQFF. DNA for the CDR3: TGTGCCAGCAGCTTAGAACTAGCGGGGGCCAATGAGCAGTTCTTC.

V and J are TRBV6-6 and TRBJ1-6; TRBD1 might be the D (6 bases). The CDR3 covers 13 residues. Germline lookup yields CDR1 MNHNY and CDR2 SVGAGI (reference sequence). Trimming shortened V by 4 bases and J by 9 bases, and 10 bases separated the two germline ends. Here the CDR3 reads CASSSRQVSPLHF. For the CDR3, the DNA is TGTGCCAGCAGTTCGAGACAGGTTTCACCCCTCCACTTT.

The CDR3 DNA reads as TGTGCCAGCAGCGTACGACAGGGCGGGACAGATACGCAGTATTTT. It specifies CASSVRQGGTDTQYF. This rearrangement joins TRBV9 to TRBJ2-3, with TRBD1 identical over 7 bases. CDR3 size: 15 residues. V lost 1 base and J lost 3; bases outside the gene matches: 5. Germline values: CDR1 SGDLS, CDR2 YYNGEE. The variable domain in full, with the rest retrieved from reference TRBV9 and TRBJ2-3, is DSGVTQTPKHLITATGQRVTLRCSPRSGDLSVYWYQQSLDQGLQFLIQYYNGEERAKGNILERFSAQQFPDLHSELNLSSLELGDSALYFCASSVRQGGTDTQYFGPGTRLTVL.

The J gene is TRBJ1-6, the V gene TRBV5-4; tentative D call: TRBD1 (5 bases). V was cut by 3 bases and J by 7 bases, with 11 bases left in between. In germline, CDR1 is SGHNT, CDR2 YYREEE (reference sequence). The CDR3 runs 14 residues. CDR3 in DNA: TGTGCCAGCAGCTCGGCCGGGGGGAATTCACCCCTCCACTTT. This gives the protein CASSSAGGNSPLHF.

The gene calls are TRBV14 and TRBJ1-1; 7 nucleotides align to TRBD1. Germline CDR1 reads SGHDN; CDR2 reads FVKESK. The CDR3 covers 14 residues. V gave up 4 bases and J gave up 4 bases; unmatched junction bases: 6. The CDR3: CASSRQGGGTEAFF. CDR3 DNA: TGTGCCAGCAGCCGACAGGGAGGTGGCACTGAAGCTTTCTTT.

This sequence joins TRBV10-3 and TRBJ1-6, with a tentative D call TRBD1 (6 bases). This CDR3 is 15 amino acids long. Between the trimmed V and J ends, which lost 7 bases and 7 bases, there was a span of 17 bases. The germline V gene encodes CDR1 ENHRY and CDR2 SYGVKD. In DNA, the CDR3 is TGTGCCATCAAGAAACAGGGCGATCCCAATTCACCCCTCCACTTT. This gives the protein CAIKKQGDPNSPLHF.

This clone was counted a single time. This chain joins TRBV19 and TRBJ2-1; TRBD2 matches 7 bases. The V gene end was trimmed by 5 bases and the J gene end by 2 bases; junction bases not matched to a gene: 6. The CDR3 sequence is 15 residues long. Germline CDR1 LNHDA, CDR2 SQIVND (reference sequence). CDR3 nucleotide sequence: TGTGCCAGTAGTCGGGGGGACCACCCCTACAATGAGCAGTTCTTC. Its protein product is CASSRGDHPYNEQFF.

The chain recombines TRBV7-9 with TRBJ1-1; D is possibly TRBD1 (5 bases). CDR1 is SEHNR, CDR2 FQNEAQ, per germline (reference sequence). V dropped 0 bases and J dropped 11 bases, with 10 bases sitting between them. This CDR3 spans 12 amino acids. The CDR3 DNA sequence: TGTGCCAGCAGCTTAGCAGGGGCCAGGGCTTTCTTT. This encodes CASSLAGARAFF.

This chain uses TRBV2 with TRBJ2-7; unclear D gene. The CDR3 runs 13 residues. Trimming took off 7 bases at V and 5 bases at J, with 15 bases between the two ends. Germline CDR1 and CDR2: SNHLY and FYNNEI. In DNA form, the CDR3 reads TGTGCCAGCAACCTAGAGCAGTACCACGAGCAGTACTTC. Translating gives CASNLEQYHEQYF. Together with reference TRBV2 and TRBJ2-7, the CDR3 gives the full variable domain: EPEVTQTPSHQVTQMGQEVILRCVPISNHLYFYWYRQILGQKVEFLVSFYNNEISEKSEIFDDQFSVERPDGSNFTLKIRSTKLEDSAMYFCASNLEQYHEQYFGPGTRLTVT.

This chain joins TRBV19 and TRBJ1-1; weak D call: TRBD1 (5 bases). This CDR3 has 15 residues. Deletions cut 5 bases from V and 1 base from J, with 14 bases between. The V gene's germline CDR1 is LNHDA and CDR2 SQIVND (reference sequence). The CDR3 region is CASSPGSRENTEAFF. The CDR3 DNA is TGTGCCAGTAGTCCTGGGTCCAGGGAGAACACTGAAGCTTTCTTT.

This chain uses TRBV5-1 with TRBJ1-3; weak D call: TRBD1 (5 bases). The CDR3 covers 16 residues. Trimming took off 1 base at V and 2 bases at J, with 13 bases between the two ends. Germline loops: CDR1 SGHRS, CDR2 YFSETQ. The CDR3 DNA reads TGCGCCAGCAGCTTGAATTCACGGGGGGCTGGAAACACCATATATTTT. Translation gives CASSLNSRGAGNTIYF.

The chain carries TRBV5-1 and TRBJ2-5; tentative D call: TRBD2 (5 bases). The V gene lost 0 bases and the J gene lost 10 bases, with 19 bases spanning the gap. From germline, CDR1 is SGHRS and CDR2 YFSETQ. This CDR3 has 15 amino acids. Written as DNA, the CDR3 is TGCGCCAGCAGCTTGGGAGGTGGGCCCTCACGGGACCAGTACTTC. It codes for CASSLGGGPSRDQYF.